The next 29 T cell receptor beta chains were all read from a single sample in a study of blood T cell repertoires in COVID-19. The protocol was immunoSEQ multiplex PCR, while the TCRdb copy is restricted to in-frame clones and leaves out a portion. The table has around 270,000 clones, roughly 89% seen once. Sample: peripheral blood. All receptors derive from a young man with acute or convalescent COVID-19.

J is TRBJ1-1 and V is TRBV27; D unclear. The CDR3 length is 13 residues. Germline CDR1 and CDR2: MNHEY and SMNVEV (reference sequence). The V end lost 2 bases, the J end lost 1 base, and 5 bases lay between the germline ends. The CDR3 nucleotides read TGTGCCAGCAGTTTAGCGTCGAACACTGAAGCTTTCTTT. It specifies CASSLASNTEAFF.

This chain uses TRBV28 with TRBJ2-6; the D gene is possibly TRBD1 (5 bases). The V gene's germline CDR1 is MDHEN and CDR2 SYDVKM. Trimming removed 2 bases at V and 1 base at J, with 9 bases between. The CDR3 loop spans 16 amino acids. CDR3 loop: CASSLPGPSGANVLTF. In DNA form, the CDR3 reads TGTGCCAGCAGTTTACCAGGGCCATCTGGGGCCAACGTCCTGACTTTC.

The chain joins TRBV28 to TRBJ1-4, with D perhaps matching TRBD1 (5 bases). The CDR3 has 16 residues. Germline-derived CDR1 and CDR2 are MDHEN and SYDVKM. V lost 5 bases and J 3 bases, leaving 16 bases between the germline ends. This CDR3 reads CASSPLRGPANEKLFF. The CDR3 DNA follows: TGTGCCAGCAGTCCCCTGCGGGGACCGGCTAATGAAAAACTGTTTTTT.

The chain carries TRBV27 and TRBJ2-7; D unclear. The CDR3 runs to 13 residues. V was pared by 2 bases and J by 4 bases, with 9 bases between. Germline values: CDR1 MNHEY, CDR2 SMNVEV (reference sequence). CDR3 amino acids: CASSLGSGYEQYF. As DNA, the CDR3 is TGTGCCAGCAGTTTAGGTAGTGGTTACGAGCAGTACTTC.

The V call is TRBV19, the J call TRBJ2-7; 10 nucleotides align to TRBD1. This CDR3 region has 14 residues. J was trimmed by 3 bases and V by 5 bases; bases with no gene match: 4. Germline CDR1 LNHDA, CDR2 SQIVND (reference sequence). The CDR3 loop is CASSFGTGVYEQYF. CDR3 coding DNA: TGTGCCAGTAGTTTCGGGACAGGGGTCTACGAGCAGTACTTC.

This chain joins TRBV6-2 or TRBV6-3 and TRBJ1-5, with 7 bases fitting TRBD1. V shed 4 bases, J shed 2 bases, and the junction held 14 bases outside the gene matches. Per germline, CDR1 MNHEY and CDR2 SVGEGT. This CDR3 is 18 amino acids long. The CDR3, as DNA: TGTGCCAGCAGTTCACGACAGGGAGCCGGCCGTGGCAATCAGCCCCAGCATTTT. This sequence encodes CASSSRQGAGRGNQPQHF.

This clone was seen only once. The chain employs TRBV5-1 and TRBJ1-4, with unresolved D. The CDR3 totals 15 residues. The V end was cut by 2 bases, the J end by 0 bases, with 8 bases between. CDR1 SGHRS and CDR2 YFSETQ come from the germline V gene. Written as DNA, the CDR3 is TGCGCCAGCAGCTTTTCCAGGTCAACTAATGAAAAACTGTTTTTT. Amino acids: CASSFSRSTNEKLFF.

This chain links TRBV2 with TRBJ2-3, with D tentatively TRBD1 (6 bases). CDR3 length equals 12 residues. V lost 5 bases to trimming and J lost 4 bases, with 7 bases between them. The germline CDR1 and CDR2 sequences are SNHLY and FYNNEI. CDR3 region: CASSRQADTQYF. The CDR3 coding sequence is TGTGCCAGCAGTCGACAGGCAGATACGCAGTATTTT.

The chain recombines TRBV5-1 with TRBJ1-5; D not certain. CDR3 length equals 13 residues. With 3 bases removed from V and 5 bases from J, the gap between germline ends came to 9 bases. Per the germline V gene, CDR1 is SGHRS and CDR2 is YFSETQ. In DNA, the CDR3 is TGCGCCAGCAGCTCGGGAGCCGATCAGCCCCAGCATTTT. Its translation is CASSSGADQPQHF.

J is TRBJ2-2 and V is TRBV5-4; 8 bases match TRBD1. This CDR3 has 15 amino acids. Germline CDR1 reads SGHNT; CDR2 reads YYREEE (reference sequence). V was pared by 5 bases and J by 4 bases, with 7 bases of the junction left unmatched. The CDR3 reads CASRPDRGFTGELFF. CDR3 DNA: TGTGCCAGCAGGCCTGACAGGGGTTTCACCGGGGAGCTGTTTTTT.

The rearrangement joins TRBV3-1 (or the pseudogene TRBV3-2) to TRBJ2-1; 10 bases align to TRBD1. The CDR3 sequence is 17 residues long. CDR1 and CDR2 from the germline V gene are LGHDT and YNNKEL (reference sequence). J was trimmed by 5 bases and V by 1 base; bases with no gene match: 8. The CDR3 sequence is CASSQGLTGGRHNEQFF. The CDR3 coding sequence is TGTGCCAGCAGCCAAGGTTTGACAGGGGGCCGCCACAATGAGCAGTTCTTC.

This rearrangement joins TRBV19 to TRBJ2-1, with TRBD2 matching over 9 bases. The CDR3 has 15 residues. Germline V CDR1 and CDR2: LNHDA, SQIVND (reference sequence). V shed 7 bases and J 3 bases; nucleotides not matched to a gene: 7. The CDR3 DNA follows: TGTGCCAGTACCGTGACTAGCGGAATCTACAATGAGCAGTTCTTC. This sequence encodes CASTVTSGIYNEQFF.

This rearrangement joins TRBV6-5 to TRBJ1-2; 7 nucleotides match TRBD1. From germline, CDR1 is MNHEY and CDR2 SVGAGI. The CDR3 contains 12 residues. V gave up 5 bases and J gave up 8 bases; unmatched junction bases: 5. As DNA, the CDR3 is TGTGCCAGCAGTCCCAGGGACAGCGGCTACACCTTC. This gives the protein CASSPRDSGYTF.

V is TRBV25-1 and J is TRBJ1-1; 8 bases line up with TRBD1. The CDR3 totals 12 residues. CDR1 is MGHDK and CDR2 is SYGVNS in the germline V gene. The V gene end was trimmed by 3 bases and the J gene end by 13 bases; junction bases not matched to a gene: 7. In DNA, the CDR3 is TGTGCCAGCAGTGAGGACAGGGCTGGACGTTTCTTT. As protein: CASSEDRAGRFF.

J is TRBJ2-5 and V is TRBV5-4; perhaps TRBD2 as D (7 bases). Trimming left V 4 bases short and J 1 base short, with 14 bases between. Germline V gene data show CDR1 as SGHNT and CDR2 as YYREEE (reference sequence). The CDR3 length is 15 residues. The CDR3, as DNA: TGTGCCAGCAGCACCCGGGGGGCTAGCCAAGAGACCCAGTACTTC. Its protein is CASSTRGASQETQYF.

The chain employs TRBV5-1 and TRBJ1-2, with 7 bases identical to TRBD1. J lost 4 bases, V lost 0 bases, and 9 bases had no gene match. CDR1 and CDR2 from the germline V gene are SGHRS and YFSETQ. This CDR3 has 16 amino acids. CDR3 amino acids: CASSLAPGQIVYGYTF. CDR3 in DNA: TGCGCCAGCAGCTTGGCCCCGGGACAGATTGTCTATGGCTACACCTTC.

The chain has TRBV5-1 and TRBJ2-1; 11 nucleotides agree with TRBD2. With 0 bases clipped from V and 7 bases from J, the junction kept 6 bases outside the gene matches. Germline V gives CDR1 SGHRS, CDR2 YFSETQ. This CDR3 has 16 residues. The DNA for the CDR3 is TGCGCCAGCAGCTTGGACCTAGCGGGAGGAAAGAATGAGCAGTTCTTC. Translated, it gives CASSLDLAGGKNEQFF.

This clone has only a few counts. The chain recombines TRBV28 with TRBJ1-2; 8 bases are shared with TRBD1. CDR1 and CDR2 (germline): MDHEN, SYDVKM. V lost 6 bases and J lost 9; bases outside the gene matches: 15. The CDR3 extends over 15 amino acids. For the CDR3, the DNA is TGTGCCAGCAGGCCACTAACCTGGACAGGGACGAGCTACACCTTC. Translating gives CASRPLTWTGTSYTF.

This clone came up once. This chain links TRBV14 with TRBJ2-7, with TRBD2 as a possible D gene (5 bases). Germline values: CDR1 SGHDN, CDR2 FVKESK. There are 13 residues in the CDR3. V was cut by 1 base and J by 3 bases, with 7 bases left in between. CDR3 in DNA: TGTGCCAGCAGCCAAGTCCGGGACTACGAGCAGTACTTC. Translated, it gives CASSQVRDYEQYF. The variable domain in full, completed from reference TRBV14 and TRBJ2-7, reads EAGVTQFPSHSVIEKGQTVTLRCDPISGHDNLYWYRRVMGKEIKFLLHFVKESKQDESGMPNNRFLAERTGGTYSTLKVQPAELEDSGVYFCASSQVRDYEQYFGPGTRLTVT.

The chain combines TRBV11-2 with TRBJ1-1, with D possibly TRBD1 on 5 matching bases. The CDR3 covers 13 residues. V was clipped by 2 bases and J by 6 bases, with 10 bases between them. Per germline, CDR1 SGHAT and CDR2 FQNNGV. The CDR3 loop reads CASSLPRGAEAFF. The CDR3 bases are TGTGCCAGCAGCTTACCTCGGGGGGCTGAAGCTTTCTTT.

The chain joins TRBV27 to TRBJ1-4; D gene uncertain. Between the trimmed V and J ends, which lost 3 bases and 0 bases, there was a span of 2 bases. The CDR3 length is 13 residues. The germline V gene has CDR1 MNHEY and CDR2 SMNVEV (reference sequence). CDR3 in amino acids: CASSFTTNEKLFF. CDR3 in DNA: TGTGCCAGCAGTTTTACAACTAATGAAAAACTGTTTTTT. Using reference TRBV27 and TRBJ1-4 for the parts outside the CDR3, the full variable domain is EAQVTQNPRYLITVTGKKLTVTCSQNMNHEYMSWYRQDPGLGLRQIYYSMNVEVTDKGDVPEGYKVSRKEKRNFPLILESPSPNQTSLYFCASSFTTNEKLFFGSGTQLSVL.

V gene TRBV6-5 combines with J gene TRBJ1-1, with 7 bases lining up with TRBD1. Germline lookup yields CDR1 MNHEY and CDR2 SVGAGI. The CDR3 is 13 amino acids. Losses at the gene ends were 6 bases for V and 9 bases for J; bases not matched to a gene: 10. The CDR3 nucleotides are TGTGCCAGCAGCGACAGGGCCCTTAGACAAGCTTTCTTT. This codes for CASSDRALRQAFF.

The V gene is TRBV6-6, the J gene TRBJ1-2, with 7 nucleotides matching TRBD1. Trimming cost V 7 bases and J 7 bases; bases outside gene matches: 6. The CDR3 spans 12 residues. Germline lookup yields CDR1 MNHNY and CDR2 SVGAGI (reference sequence). CDR3 DNA sequence: TGTGCCAGCACGAGGGGGCGCTCTGGCTACACCTTC. Encoded protein: CASTRGRSGYTF.

The rearrangement links TRBV4-1 to TRBJ1-1, with TRBD1 matching 7 bases. V trimming: 3 bases; J trimming: 4 bases; junction bases outside the gene matches: 5. The germline V gene encodes CDR1 MGHRA and CDR2 YSYEKL. CDR3 length: 14 amino acids. CDR3 amino acids: CASSHLTGPTEAFF. The CDR3 nucleotides are TGCGCCAGCAGCCACCTGACAGGGCCCACTGAAGCTTTCTTT.

This clone was seen a few times. CDR3 in amino acids: CASSYRTSANYEQYF. As DNA, the CDR3 is TGTGCCAGCAGCTACCGAACTAGCGCAAACTACGAGCAGTACTTC. The J gene is TRBJ2-7, the V gene TRBV7-2, with TRBD2 identical over 7 bases. The V segment lost 4 bases and the J segment 3 bases; nucleotides outside the gene matches: 9. This CDR3 comprises 15 residues. Germline V lookup: CDR1 SGHTA, CDR2 FQGNSA. The entire variable domain, with the rest obtained from reference TRBV7-2 and TRBJ2-7, is as follows: GAGVSQSPSNKVTEKGKDVELRCDPISGHTALYWYRQSLGQGLEFLIYFQGNSAPDKSGLPSDRFSAERTGGSVSTLTIQRTQQEDSAVYLCASSYRTSANYEQYFGPGTRLTVT.

In its sample, this clone was seen once. V usage is TRBV19 and J usage is TRBJ2-2, with a weak D call TRBD1 (7 bases). The germline V and J ends were trimmed by 4 bases and 6 bases, with 9 bases remaining between them. Germline V gene data show CDR1 as LNHDA and CDR2 as SQIVND (reference sequence). This CDR3 contains 13 residues. The CDR3 DNA follows: TGTGCCAGTAGTAGCAGGGGGGCCGGGGAGCTGTTTTTT. Its translation is CASSSRGAGELFF. The full variable domain, completed using reference TRBV19 and TRBJ2-2, is DGGITQSPKYLFRKEGQNVTLSCEQNLNHDAMYWYRQDPGQGLRLIYYSQIVNDFQKGDIAEGYSVSREKKESFPLTVTSAQKNPTAFYLCASSSRGAGELFFGEGSRLTVL.

A single count supports this clone. This sequence joins TRBV10-3 and TRBJ2-7; maybe TRBD1 (6 bases). The CDR3 sequence is 14 residues long. Trimming removed 0 bases from V and 3 bases from J, with 9 bases in between. Germline CDR1 is ENHRY and CDR2 is SYGVKD. CDR3 DNA sequence: TGTGCCATCAGTGAGTCGAACAGGGACTACGAGCAGTACTTC. Its protein is CAISESNRDYEQYF.

The genes are TRBV18 and TRBJ2-5; no clear D. The CDR3 has 12 residues. The V gene lost 8 bases and the J gene lost 3 bases, with 10 bases spanning the gap. Looked up from germline, CDR1 is KGHSH and CDR2 is LQKENI. The DNA of the CDR3 is TGTGCCAGCCGGAGCGTGGAAGAGACCCAGTACTTC. This sequence encodes CASRSVEETQYF.

In its sample, this clone was seen once. Here the CDR3 reads CASSLERFSPLHF. The CDR3 DNA follows: TGTGCCAGCAGCTTAGAGAGGTTTTCACCCCTCCACTTT. This chain joins TRBV11-2 and TRBJ1-6; D remains unclear. CDR1 and CDR2 from the germline V gene are SGHAT and FQNNGV. This CDR3 is 13 amino acids long. V shed 0 bases and J shed 9 bases, with 6 bases lying between them.